A selection of T cell receptor beta chains follows, all from one sample in a study of blood T cell repertoires in COVID-19. TCRdb's table, derived via immunoSEQ multiplex PCR, lists solely in-frame clones and lacks some. The sample lists roughly 250,000 clones, around 81% occurring once. Sequences were obtained from peripheral blood. The receptors derive from a person aged 65 to 85 with COVID-19, enrolled during active disease. The CDR3 runs from the conserved cysteine through the conserved F or W. A D gene is named only where the DNA matches it firmly. Rows give clone size only sometimes, using once, few, many, or a class for an expanded clone.

clone_size,v_call,d_call,cdr3_aa
-,TRBV10-3,TRBD1,CAISGGQGSQPQHF
-,TRBV19,TRBD2,CASNQLAGGPVDEQFF
-,TRBV2,-,CASSRARADTQYF
-,TRBV19,-,CASSMSGSSYEQYF
-,TRBV2,TRBD1,CASRPTGAYGEKLFF
-,TRBV27,-,CASSAEVGELFF
-,TRBV2,-,CASSLNRVPYEQYF
-,TRBV27,TRBD2,CASSLFSRGATEEQFF
-,TRBV10-3,TRBD1,CAAKDREDQPQHF
-,TRBV10-3,-,CAISEDRWKAFF
-,TRBV4-2,-,CASSQVRQNPYNEQFF
-,TRBV30,-,CACVGQGGTGELFF
-,TRBV19,-,CASSIIPQPQHF
once,TRBV29-1,-,CSVVTQRVHGEQYF
-,TRBV24-1,TRBD2,CATSDALADTDEQFF
once,TRBV10-3,TRBD1,CAITDPRQGPHEQYF
-,TRBV4-3,TRBD1,CASSRLGTGSPGELFF
-,TRBV9,TRBD2,CASSVLSSGITDTQYF
-,TRBV6-5,TRBD2,CASSYSWGAGADTQYF
-,TRBV3-1/TRBV3-2,TRBD2,CASSQDRGGGTYEQYF
-,TRBV19,-,CASKRAVNGDQPQHF
-,TRBV3-1/TRBV3-2,-,CASSQTGTTGNTIYF
-,TRBV18,TRBD1,CASSRDSSLQLNTEAFF
-,TRBV7-2,-,CASSFLFVSYGYTF
-,TRBV7-2,-,CASSLGLVTAGELFF
-,TRBV7-9,-,CASTSAAKNTEAFF
-,TRBV12-3/TRBV12-4,-,CASSLVAGYGYTF